A single sample gave rise to the 16 T cell receptor beta chains below, sequenced in a study of blood T cell repertoires in COVID-19. This table comes from immunoSEQ multiplex PCR, and its TCRdb copy is limited to in-frame clones, with some not included. The data hold 150,000 to 200,000 clones, with about 83% observed a single time. The sequencing sample was made of peripheral blood. The source is a young man with active or convalescent COVID-19.

This rearrangement joins TRBV9 to TRBJ1-1; possibly TRBD1 for D (6 bases). Germline V lookup: CDR1 SGDLS, CDR2 YYNGEE. V was pared by 2 bases and J by 3 bases, with 14 bases between. The CDR3 runs 15 residues. The CDR3: CASSVGAVLDTEAFF. CDR3 coding DNA: TGTGCCAGCAGCGTGGGGGCAGTGTTAGACACTGAAGCTTTCTTT.

The chain couples TRBV7-2 to TRBJ2-5, with D possibly matching TRBD2 (5 bases). This CDR3 has 13 amino acids. Per germline, CDR1 SGHTA and CDR2 FQGNSA. V lost 4 bases and J lost 5, with 11 bases in between. This CDR3 is CASSWARGETQYF. The CDR3 DNA follows: TGTGCCAGCAGCTGGGCGCGAGGGGAGACCCAGTACTTC.

V and J are TRBV7-2 and TRBJ1-2; D gene ambiguous. Germline V CDR1 and CDR2: SGHTA, FQGNSA. The CDR3 has 13 residues. V was pared by 1 base and J by 6 bases, with 9 bases between. CDR3 sequence (DNA): TGTGCCAGCAGCTTAGAAGGTGAGGATGGCTACACCTTC. Amino acids: CASSLEGEDGYTF.

J is TRBJ2-5 and V is TRBV6-1, with 8 bases aligning to TRBD2. V lost 3 bases and J lost 5; bases outside the gene matches: 11. Germline lookup yields CDR1 MNHNS and CDR2 SASEGT. This CDR3 is 16 amino acids long. CDR3 sequence reads: CASSEEAGGSRETQYF. The CDR3 region has the DNA TGTGCCAGCAGTGAGGAGGCGGGGGGATCGCGGGAGACCCAGTACTTC.

The gene calls are TRBV5-6 and TRBJ2-3; tentatively, D is TRBD2 (5 bases). CDR1 and CDR2 (germline): SGHDT, YYEEEE. The length of the CDR3 is 17 residues. V was cut by 4 bases and J by 0 bases, with 18 bases left in between. CDR3 coding DNA: TGTGCCAGCAGCCTAGGTAGAGGGTACCCTAGCACAGATACGCAGTATTTT. Translated: CASSLGRGYPSTDTQYF.

This clone appeared once. The chain joins TRBV4-1 to TRBJ1-1; unclear D gene. Germline-derived CDR1 and CDR2 are MGHRA and YSYEKL. CDR3 length equals 14 residues. Deletions cut 4 bases from V and 6 bases from J, with 15 bases between. DNA of the CDR3: TGCGCCAGCAGCCGAAATCGGGAGATCGCTGAAGCTTTCTTT. Protein: CASSRNREIAEAFF.

This clone appeared a single time. V gene TRBV5-4 combines with J gene TRBJ2-5, with 7 bases aligning to TRBD1. This CDR3 has 14 residues. Germline CDR1 and CDR2: SGHNT and YYREEE (reference sequence). V gave up 4 bases and J gave up 4 bases; unmatched junction bases: 7. CDR3 coding DNA: TGTGCCAGCAGCCCGGGACAGCCCAGAGAGACCCAGTACTTC. Its translation: CASSPGQPRETQYF.

The chain has TRBV5-8 and TRBJ2-3, with 7 positions matching TRBD2. Trimming took 7 bases from V and 3 from J; bases not matched to a gene: 11. CDR3 length: 15 residues. Per germline, CDR1 SGHTS and CDR2 YDEGEE. DNA of the CDR3: TGTGCCAGCCTGAACCTCGGGGGGTTAACAGATACGCAGTATTTT. Translating gives CASLNLGGLTDTQYF.

The V gene is TRBV6-1, the J gene TRBJ1-1, with D possibly matching TRBD1 (5 bases). The CDR3 is 15 residues long. Germline loops: CDR1 MNHNS, CDR2 SASEGT. The ends were cut back, 1 base at V and 6 bases at J, with 15 bases in the middle. CDR3 region: CASSEEMGGKAEAFF. The CDR3 region has the DNA TGTGCCAGCAGTGAAGAGATGGGGGGTAAGGCTGAAGCTTTCTTT.

This sequence joins TRBV27 and TRBJ2-1, with 9 bases matching TRBD2. V was pared by 1 base and J by 7 bases, with 5 bases of the junction left unmatched. This CDR3 spans 15 amino acids. Germline V gene sequence: CDR1 MNHEY, CDR2 SMNVEV (reference sequence). The CDR3 loop is CASSLYGGGANEQFF. The CDR3 nucleotides read TGTGCCAGCAGTTTATATGGCGGGGGGGCGAATGAGCAGTTCTTC.

V is TRBV7-2 and J is TRBJ1-2; D is unclear. The CDR3 runs 13 residues. The V and J ends lost 1 base and 4 bases respectively, with 7 bases between them. CDR1 SGHTA and CDR2 FQGNSA come from the germline V gene. The CDR3, as DNA: TGTGCCAGCAGCTTAGAATCTATCTATGGCTACACCTTC. Its translation: CASSLESIYGYTF.

This chain uses TRBV7-2 with TRBJ2-7; 7 bases are shared with TRBD2. Germline CDR1 and CDR2: SGHTA and FQGNSA. Trimming removed 3 bases from V and 3 bases from J; junction bases left unmatched: 5. The CDR3 loop spans 14 amino acids. The CDR3 is CASSLSLAVYEQYF. CDR3 bases: TGTGCCAGCAGCTTGAGCCTAGCGGTCTACGAGCAGTACTTC.

The chain links TRBV25-1 to TRBJ2-1, with no clear D. V was trimmed by 1 base and J by 8 bases, leaving 12 bases between them. In germline, CDR1 is MGHDK, CDR2 SYGVNS. CDR3 size: 14 residues. CDR3 sequence: CASSELVEIHEQFF. The CDR3 nucleotides read TGTGCCAGCAGTGAATTAGTAGAGATCCATGAGCAGTTCTTC.

The chain uses TRBV7-9 and TRBJ1-2, with TRBD1 identical over 8 bases. The CDR3 extends over 14 amino acids. Losses at the gene ends were 4 bases for V and 4 bases for J; bases not matched to a gene: 5. Per the germline V gene, CDR1 is SEHNR and CDR2 is FQNEAQ (reference sequence). CDR3 in amino acids: CASSSPGQAYGYTF. CDR3 in DNA: TGTGCCAGCAGCTCCCCGGGACAGGCCTATGGCTACACCTTC.

The rearrangement uses TRBV5-4 and TRBJ1-2; D might be TRBD1 (6 bases). CDR3 length equals 14 residues. V was pared by 4 bases and J by 4 bases, with 14 bases between. Per the germline V gene, CDR1 is SGHNT and CDR2 is YYREEE (reference sequence). The DNA for the CDR3 is TGTGCCAGCAGCATTCCAACAGGGCCCTATGGCTACACCTTC. Protein: CASSIPTGPYGYTF. Full variable domain (outside the CDR3, taken from reference TRBV5-4 and TRBJ1-2): ETGVTQSPTHLIKTRGQQVTLRCSSQSGHNTVSWYQQALGQGPQFIFQYYREEENGRGNFPPRFSGLQFPNYSSELNVNALELDDSALYLCASSIPTGPYGYTFGSGTRLTVV.

The CDR3 DNA reads TGTGCCAGCAGCTTGTCCCAGGGTTACGGAGATACGCAGTATTTT. Encoded protein: CASSLSQGYGDTQYF. V and J are TRBV5-5 and TRBJ2-3; TRBD1 might be the D (5 bases). CDR3 length: 15 residues. The V end was cut by 1 base, the J end by 5 bases, with 14 bases between. Germline V CDR1 and CDR2: SGHKS, YYEKEE (reference sequence).